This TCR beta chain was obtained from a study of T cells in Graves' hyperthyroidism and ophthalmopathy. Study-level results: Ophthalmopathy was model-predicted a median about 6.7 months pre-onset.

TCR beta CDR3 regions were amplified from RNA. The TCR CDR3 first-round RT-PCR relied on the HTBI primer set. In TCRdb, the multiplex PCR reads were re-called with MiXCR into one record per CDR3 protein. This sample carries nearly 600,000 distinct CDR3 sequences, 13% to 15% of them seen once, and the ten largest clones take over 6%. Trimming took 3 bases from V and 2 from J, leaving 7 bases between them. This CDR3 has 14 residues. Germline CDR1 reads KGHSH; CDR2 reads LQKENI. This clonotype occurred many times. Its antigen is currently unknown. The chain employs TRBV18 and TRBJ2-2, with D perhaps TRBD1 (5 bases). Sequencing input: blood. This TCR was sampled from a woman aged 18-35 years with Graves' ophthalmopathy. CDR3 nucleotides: TGTGCCAGCTCACCGCAGGGAAACACCGGGGAGCTGTTTTTT. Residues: CASSPQGNTGELFF.